Sequencing of this TCR beta chain was carried out in a study of T cells in Graves' hyperthyroidism and ophthalmopathy. The V end was cut by 6 bases, the J end by 7 bases, with 15 bases between. This CDR3 is 13 amino acids long. From germline, CDR1 is SEHNR and CDR2 FQNEAQ (reference sequence). Amplified regions were TCR beta CDR3 sequences from RNA transcripts. The HTBI primer set was used in a first-round RT-PCR of the TCR CDR3. A single record per CDR3 protein comes from TCRdb applying MiXCR to the multiplex PCR reads. In the table there are about 410,000 distinct CDR3 sequences, roughly 15% of which are singletons. This clonotype appeared many times.

The TCR was taken from a woman in her 30s with Graves' ophthalmopathy. The J gene is TRBJ2-5, the V gene TRBV7-9; TRBD2 is a possible D gene (8 bases). The sample taken for sequencing was blood. The chain's CDR3 is CASSRGGQTTQYF. The CDR3 DNA reads as TGTGCCAGCAGTCGGGGGGGACAGACGACCCAGTACTTC. The variable domain in full, completed from reference TRBV7-9 and TRBJ2-5, reads DTGVSQNPRHKITKRGQNVTFRCDPISEHNRLYWYRQTLGQGPEFLTYFQNEAQLEKSRLLSDRFSAERPKGSFSTLEIQRTEQGDSAMYLCASSRGGQTTQYFGPGTRLLVL.